This T cell receptor (beta chain) was sequenced for a study of blood T cell repertoires in COVID-19. The overall study: Samples of COVID-19 (acute and convalescent) were obtained from the United States, Italy and Spain. In each case, the material was cDNA or gDNA derived from T cells, B-cell-depleted T cells, or PBMCs.

Per the authors' pipeline: Estimates of nucleated cell counts were drawn from the amplification of reference gene primers. The repertoire was sequenced with immunoSEQ multiplex PCR; TCRdb's copy has only in-frame clones and lacks some. V and J calls and clone size follow that table, whereas D and trimming were derived from the DNA. The data show about 410,000 clones, about 91% seen once. Seattle patients were enrolled during active infection and followed longitudinally. CDR1 KGHSH and CDR2 LQKENI come from the germline V gene. CDR3 size: 12 residues. The V and J ends lost 3 bases and 6 bases respectively, with 5 bases between them.

The TCR was taken from a woman aged 40 to 55 with COVID-19, enrolled during active disease. The material sequenced was peripheral blood. The rearrangement joins TRBV18 to TRBJ2-2; D gene unclear. CDR3 nucleotides: TGTGCCAGCTCACCCTATCCCGGGGAGCTGTTTTTT. Its protein product is CASSPYPGELFF.